A selection of T cell receptor beta chains follows, all from one sample in a study of blood T cell repertoires in COVID-19. Only in-frame clones appear in the TCRdb table, and some are missing; sequencing was by immunoSEQ multiplex PCR. The sample holds approximately 160,000 clones, about 88% seen once. Sequencing used peripheral blood. Every receptor here comes from an older woman with COVID-19, enrolled during active disease. The CDR3 runs from the conserved cysteine through the conserved F or W. The D gene is left open where the match is weak. Size is omitted from some rows. Given values are once, few, many or a class for expanded clones.

d_call,j_call,clone_size,v_call,cdr3_aa,cdr3_nt
TRBD2,TRBJ2-1,-,TRBV6-5,CASSWASGGYNEQFF,TGTGCCAGCAGTTGGGCTAGCGGGGGATACAATGAGCAGTTCTTC
TRBD1,TRBJ1-5,-,TRBV6-2/TRBV6-3,CASSGTGNSNQPQHF,TGTGCCAGCAGTGGGACAGGGAATAGCAATCAGCCCCAGCATTTT
-,TRBJ1-3,-,TRBV2,CASTRLGAVSGNTIYF,TGTGCCAGCACACGGTTAGGCGCGGTCTCTGGAAACACCATATATTTT
-,TRBJ1-1,-,TRBV29-1,CSALQGRTTEAFF,TGCAGCGCCCTACAGGGTAGGACGACTGAAGCTTTCTTT
TRBD2,TRBJ2-3,-,TRBV2,CAIPGLASSTDTQYF,TGTGCCATCCCGGGACTAGCGTCTAGCACAGATACGCAGTATTTT
-,TRBJ1-6,-,TRBV5-4,CASTNDGTGSPLHF,TGTGCCAGCACTAATGATGGGACTGGATCACCCCTCCACTTT
-,TRBJ2-6,-,TRBV3-1/TRBV3-2,CASSRTASSGANVLTF,TGTGCCAGCAGCAGGACAGCAAGCTCTGGGGCCAACGTCCTGACTTTC
-,TRBJ1-5,-,TRBV4-1,CASSHPPGNQPQHF,TGCGCCAGCAGCCACCCCCCCGGGAACCAGCCCCAGCATTTT
TRBD1,TRBJ1-2,-,TRBV18,CASSSGTGDGYTF,TGTGCCAGCTCATCCGGGACAGGGGATGGCTACACCTTC
TRBD1,TRBJ1-4,once,TRBV5-1,CASSSQGAGEKLFF,TGCGCCAGCAGCTCACAGGGGGCTGGAGAAAAACTGTTTTTT
-,TRBJ1-3,-,TRBV19,CASTTPSSGNTIYF,TGTGCCAGCACGACACCAAGCTCTGGAAACACCATATATTTT
-,TRBJ2-3,-,TRBV19,CASSLGRRLDTQYF,TGTGCCAGTAGTCTAGGGAGGCGGTTAGATACGCAGTATTTT
TRBD2,TRBJ2-3,-,TRBV9,CASSVLAGADTQYF,TGTGCCAGCAGCGTGCTAGCGGGAGCGGATACGCAGTATTTT
-,TRBJ1-1,-,TRBV29-1,CSGQVFEGAEAFF,TGCAGCGGTCAGGTTTTCGAGGGCGCTGAAGCTTTCTTT
-,TRBJ1-5,-,TRBV30,CAWSVGDHRNQPQHF,TGTGCCTGGAGTGTTGGAGATCATCGCAATCAGCCCCAGCATTTT
-,TRBJ1-1,-,TRBV7-2,CASSRSPGMNAEAFF,TGTGCCAGCAGCCGCTCTCCGGGGATGAACGCTGAAGCTTTCTTT
TRBD2,TRBJ2-1,-,TRBV14,CASSRRTGLAGDVNEQFF,TGTGCCAGCAGCCGCCGCACGGGGCTAGCGGGAGATGTGAATGAGCAGTTCTTC
TRBD1,TRBJ2-2,-,TRBV4-1,CASSQGQGANTGELFF,TGCGCCAGCAGCCAAGGGCAGGGGGCGAACACCGGGGAGCTGTTTTTT
-,TRBJ2-7,-,TRBV5-1,CASRSTGRTYEQYF,TGCGCCAGCAGATCGACAGGCCGTACCTACGAGCAGTACTTC
-,TRBJ1-5,-,TRBV3-1/TRBV3-2,CASSQNPPGLNQPQHF,TGTGCCAGCAGCCAAAACCCCCCCGGGTTAAATCAGCCCCAGCATTTT
-,TRBJ1-6,once,TRBV5-8,CASSFRGGSYNSPLHF,TGTGCCAGCAGCTTCCGGGGGGGCTCCTATAATTCACCCCTCCACTTT
-,TRBJ1-4,-,TRBV5-5,CASSASGPTNEKLFF,TGTGCCAGCAGCGCATCAGGGCCAACTAATGAAAAACTGTTTTTT
-,TRBJ1-5,-,TRBV6-1,CASSEGGGSNQPQHF,TGTGCCAGCAGTGAAGGGGGGGGAAGCAATCAGCCCCAGCATTTT
-,TRBJ1-2,-,TRBV29-1,CSVGRGSGYTF,TGCAGCGTGGGCAGGGGCTCTGGCTACACCTTC
-,TRBJ1-2,-,TRBV12-3/TRBV12-4,CASSFGGNGYTF,TGTGCCAGCAGTTTCGGGGGAAATGGCTACACCTTC
-,TRBJ1-2,-,TRBV27,CASSSAGLESDGYTF,TGTGCCAGCAGTTCGGCGGGGCTAGAGAGTGATGGCTACACCTTC
TRBD1,TRBJ1-1,-,TRBV4-1,CASSGGQGAFF,TGCGCCAGCAGTGGAGGACAGGGAGCTTTCTTT
-,TRBJ1-1,-,TRBV14,CASSQRAGVGTEAFF,TGTGCCAGCAGCCAACGGGCAGGGGTGGGGACTGAAGCTTTCTTT
TRBD2,TRBJ2-5,-,TRBV6-1,CASSETSDPQETQYF,TGTGCCAGCAGTGAGACTAGCGACCCTCAAGAGACCCAGTACTTC
TRBD1,TRBJ1-5,-,TRBV7-8,CASSSYRDRDQPQHF,TGTGCCAGCAGCTCCTACCGGGACAGGGACCAGCCCCAGCATTTT
TRBD1,TRBJ2-7,-,TRBV19,CASRDRGPFYEQYF,TGTGCCAGTAGGGACAGGGGGCCGTTCTACGAGCAGTACTTC
-,TRBJ2-5,once,TRBV5-5,CASSLDWLQETQYF,TGTGCCAGCAGCTTGGATTGGCTGCAAGAGACCCAGTACTTC
-,TRBJ1-2,-,TRBV29-1,CSVDGLRTEHTYGYTF,TGCAGCGTTGACGGACTCAGGACAGAACACACATATGGCTACACCTTC
-,TRBJ1-1,-,TRBV11-2,CASSLGGGPTEAFF,TGTGCCAGCAGCTTAGGTGGAGGCCCCACTGAAGCTTTCTTT
-,TRBJ2-5,-,TRBV24-1,CATTGRARETQYF,TGTGCCACCACAGGCAGGGCCAGGGAGACCCAGTACTTC
TRBD1,TRBJ1-1,-,TRBV19,CASSSSGGNTEAFF,TGTGCCAGTAGTTCCTCAGGGGGGAACACTGAAGCTTTCTTT
TRBD1,TRBJ2-1,-,TRBV19,CASSPDRGPNEQFF,TGTGCCAGTAGTCCGGACAGGGGGCCGAATGAGCAGTTCTTC
-,TRBJ1-5,few,TRBV19,CASRPRVGGGLRNQPQHF,TGTGCCAGTAGACCCCGCGTTGGCGGGGGATTAAGGAATCAGCCCCAGCATTTT
-,TRBJ1-2,-,TRBV3-1/TRBV3-2,CASSQRMAGGLGYTF,TGTGCCAGCAGCCAAAGGATGGCAGGAGGTTTGGGCTACACCTTC
-,TRBJ2-1,-,TRBV6-5,CASRSGTQAYNEQFF,TGTGCCAGCAGATCCGGGACTCAAGCCTACAATGAGCAGTTCTTC
-,TRBJ1-6,-,TRBV5-1,CASSVGQSYSPLHF,TGCGCCAGCAGCGTTGGCCAATCATACTCACCCCTCCACTTT
TRBD1,TRBJ2-1,-,TRBV5-1,CASSLGTGLFEQFF,TGCGCCAGCAGCTTGGGGACAGGGTTATTTGAGCAGTTCTTC
TRBD1,TRBJ1-2,-,TRBV18,CASSPGDRGGYTF,TGTGCCAGCTCACCCGGGGACAGGGGAGGCTACACCTTC
TRBD2,TRBJ2-2,few,TRBV24-1,CATSRGASGRNGELFF,TGTGCCACCAGTCGGGGGGCGAGCGGGAGGAACGGGGAGCTGTTTTTT
TRBD1,TRBJ1-1,once,TRBV20-1,CSASRGWGQANTEAFF,TGCAGTGCTAGTAGGGGATGGGGACAGGCTAACACTGAAGCTTTCTTT
TRBD1,TRBJ1-2,-,TRBV19,CASTPSTGLYGYTF,TGTGCCAGTACTCCCTCGACAGGGCTCTATGGCTACACCTTC